This passage covers 9 T cell receptor beta chains from one sample sequenced in a study of vaccination effects on CD4 cells after COVID-19. Sequencing was preceded by expansion of antigen-specific CD4+ T cells with viral peptide pools in the ViraFEST assay. It was after nine to ten days of culture that CD4+ T cells were isolated. Participants received two doses of either the BNT162b2 or mRNA-1273 vaccine. Generated by immunoSEQ multiplex PCR, the TCRdb table keeps only in-frame clones and is missing some. The sample holds about 30,000 clones, roughly 81% seen once. These receptors' antigens are unknown. Sequenced material: CD4+ T cells from PBMCs cultured with HCoV-229E spike peptides, taken after COVID-19 vaccination. These receptors were obtained from a human donor who received a COVID-19 vaccine.

This clone was counted a single time. The chain combines TRBV6-4 with TRBJ2-5; 12 positions match TRBD2. After removal of 4 bases from V and 4 bases from J, the junction contained 4 bases not matched to a gene. Germline CDR1 MRHNA, CDR2 SNTAGT. The CDR3 is 15 residues long. The CDR3: CASSVLAGGPETQYF. In nucleotides, the CDR3 is TGTGCCAGCAGTGTGCTAGCGGGGGGGCCAGAGACCCAGTACTTC.

This chain uses TRBV7-8 with TRBJ1-1; D is possibly TRBD1 (5 bases). This CDR3 is built from 20 residues. V shed 2 bases and J shed 6 bases, with 31 bases lying between them. In germline, CDR1 is SGHVS, CDR2 FQNEAQ. CDR3 amino acids: CASSLLRHGQGAYFVAEAFF. In DNA, the CDR3 is TGTGCCAGCAGCTTACTCCGCCATGGGCAGGGTGCTTATTTTGTAGCTGAAGCTTTCTTT.

V gene TRBV27 combines with J gene TRBJ1-2, with TRBD1 identical over 8 bases. From germline, CDR1 is MNHEY and CDR2 SMNVEV (reference sequence). The CDR3 contains 16 residues. V lost 3 bases, J lost 4 bases, and 10 bases stayed unmatched. CDR3 coding DNA: TGTGCCAGCAGTTTTATCCCCGGGACAGGTAGCTATGGCTACACCTTC. Encoded protein: CASSFIPGTGSYGYTF.

The J gene is TRBJ2-1, the V gene TRBV25-1; D gene ambiguous. The V gene's germline CDR1 is MGHDK and CDR2 SYGVNS. The CDR3 length is 12 residues. Between the trimmed V and J ends, which lost 4 bases and 4 bases, there was a span of 5 bases. The CDR3 sequence: CASSAYYNEQFF. In DNA, the CDR3 is TGTGCCAGCAGTGCCTATTACAATGAGCAGTTCTTC.

V usage is TRBV5-6 and J usage is TRBJ1-1; D is uncertain. This CDR3 comprises 12 residues. Trimming took 1 base from V and 10 from J, leaving 11 bases between them. Germline V gene lookup returns CDR1 SGHDT and CDR2 YYEEEE. The CDR3: CASSLLRGRAFF. The DNA of the CDR3 is TGTGCCAGCAGCTTGCTTCGCGGGAGAGCTTTCTTT.

The chain uses TRBV7-6 and TRBJ1-4; 9 positions agree with TRBD1. The CDR3 has 15 amino acids. Losses at the gene ends were 5 bases for V and 7 bases for J; bases not matched to a gene: 8. The V gene's germline CDR1 is SGHVS and CDR2 FNYEAQ. The CDR3 sequence: CASSGTGTGSEKLFF. The CDR3 nucleotides are TGTGCCAGCAGCGGAACCGGGACAGGGAGTGAAAAACTGTTTTTT.

CDR3 region: CASSPVRPGSTEAFF. CDR3 nucleotides: TGTGCCAGCTCACCCGTCCGGCCGGGTAGCACTGAAGCTTTCTTT. J is TRBJ1-1 and V is TRBV18; D gene unclear. The CDR3 totals 15 residues. The germline gives CDR1 KGHSH, CDR2 LQKENI. The V end lost 3 bases, the J end lost 4 bases, and 15 bases lay between the germline ends.

The J gene is TRBJ1-1, the V gene TRBV5-1; the match to TRBD1 covers 7 bases. The germline V gene has CDR1 SGHRS and CDR2 YFSETQ. The V and J ends lost 2 bases and 4 bases, in that order; junction bases with no gene match: 5. This CDR3 is 14 amino acids long. DNA of the CDR3: TGCGCCAGCAGCTTCGAGGGGGCGGGCACTGAAGCTTTCTTT. Translated: CASSFEGAGTEAFF.

The genes are TRBV4-1 and TRBJ1-5; 10 nucleotides match TRBD1. There are 16 residues in the CDR3. The germline CDR1 and CDR2 sequences are MGHRA and YSYEKL. J lost 5 bases, V lost 3 bases, and 7 bases had no gene match. The CDR3 nucleotides read TGCGCCAGCAGCCACAGCCGGGACAGGGGTGATCAGCCCCAGCATTTT. It specifies CASSHSRDRGDQPQHF.